This TCR beta chain comes out of a study of T-cell memory formation after mild COVID-19. Broader study findings: Balance between CD4 and CD8 was seen in clones contracting day 15 to 85, and a CD4+ lean was seen in later expanders. Mainly CM and EM harbored the contracting CD4+ clones; mainly EMRA harbored the CD8+ ones.

This clonotype was found a few times. Its antigen is unknown. Germline V lookup: CDR1 SGHTA, CDR2 FQGNSA. The CDR3 covers 13 residues. The V end lost 5 bases, the J end lost 3 bases, and 10 bases lay between the germline ends. A 5'RACE reaction primed in the constant segment made cDNA libraries of TCR alpha and TCR beta, and these carried sample barcodes and UMIs. TCRdb called the 5' RACE reads again in MiXCR, with one record for every CDR3 protein. The repertoire has 380,000 or so distinct CDR3 sequences, about an eighth of them found once; the top ten carry about 20%. The J gene is TRBJ2-5, the V gene TRBV7-2; unclear D gene. The sequence was obtained from a man aged 18 to 35 who had mild COVID-19 (a few samples of this study predate the infection). Cell type and time point are not known. Specimen: PBMCs or a T cell subset sorted from them (not recorded which). The CDR3 DNA follows: TGTGCCAGCAGCCTCGCCCTTAAAGAGACCCAGTACTTC. This codes for CASSLALKETQYF.